The sequence of this T cell receptor (beta chain) was determined in a study of blood T cell repertoires in COVID-19. Study summary: Nucleic acid was either cDNA or gDNA, and it came from T cells, B-cell-depleted T cells, or PBMCs.

CDR3 size: 15 residues. CDR1 is MNHEY and CDR2 is SVGAGI in the germline V gene. V lost 7 bases to trimming and J lost 7 bases, with 17 bases between them. In the source study's methods: Reference gene primer amplification gave nucleated cell count estimates. Only in-frame clones appear in the TCRdb table, and some are missing; sequencing was by immunoSEQ multiplex PCR. V, J and clone size are taken as reported in that table, and D and trimming were inferred from the DNA itself. The sample consists of under 95,000 clones, around 87% of them appearing once. The sequenced sample consisted of peripheral blood. The TCR sequence derives from a man aged 40-50 years with acute or convalescent COVID-19. This chain connects TRBV6-5 to TRBJ1-6, with D uncertain. CDR3 in DNA: TGTGCCAGCACCCCAGGCCGACGCACGAATTCACCCCTCCACTTT. It is translated as CASTPGRRTNSPLHF.